These T cell receptor beta chains were read from a single sample in a study of cytomegalovirus exposure and HLA in healthy donors. Only in-frame clones appear in the TCRdb table, and some are missing; sequencing was by immunoSEQ multiplex PCR. The sample includes 90,000 or so clones, roughly 78% of them seen just once. The sample consisted of PBMCs. Receptors were obtained from a male donor in good health and CMV-seropositive. Both conserved end residues are part of each CDR3. Each record gives: V gene, J gene, CDR3 length, clone size, D gene, CDR3 protein, CDR3 DNA. D genes are given only for firm matches. Rows give clone size only sometimes, using once, few, many, or a class for an expanded clone.

TRBV28	TRBJ1-2	12	once	.	CASSPDSYGYTF	TGTGCCAGCAGCCCCGACAGCTATGGCTACACCTTC
TRBV7-3	TRBJ2-1	12	.	TRBD2	CASSASGGEQFF	TGTGCCAGCAGCGCTAGCGGGGGTGAGCAGTTCTTC
TRBV7-9	TRBJ2-7	15	.	TRBD2	CASSTRTSGSYEQYF	TGTGCCAGCAGCACTAGGACTAGCGGGAGCTACGAGCAGTACTTC
TRBV5-1	TRBJ2-1	14	.	TRBD1	CASSRKDRANEQFF	TGCGCCAGCAGCCGTAAAGACAGGGCCAATGAGCAGTTCTTC
TRBV28	TRBJ1-3	17	.	TRBD1	CASSLRRTGTSGNTIYF	TGTGCCAGCAGTTTAAGACGGACAGGGACATCTGGAAACACCATATATTTT
TRBV14	TRBJ2-1	15	once	TRBD2	CASSPTGLAGNEQFF	TGTGCCAGCAGCCCTACCGGGCTAGCGGGTAACGAGCAGTTCTTC
TRBV10-1	TRBJ2-7	16	.	TRBD1	CASSESKATGRPEQYF	TGCGCCAGCAGTGAGTCGAAAGCGACAGGGAGACCCGAGCAGTACTTC
TRBV27	TRBJ2-7	15	.	TRBD2	CASSRTTSGIYEQYF	TGTGCCAGCAGTAGAACGACTAGCGGAATCTACGAGCAGTACTTC
TRBV18	TRBJ1-5	15	.	TRBD1	CASSPGQGDGQPQHF	TGTGCCAGCTCACCGGGACAGGGGGATGGGCAGCCCCAGCATTTT
TRBV28	TRBJ2-3	14	.	TRBD2	CASSSSGLTDTQYF	TGTGCCAGCAGTTCTAGCGGCCTCACAGATACGCAGTATTTT
TRBV27	TRBJ2-3	11	once	.	CASSFRDTQYF	TGTGCCAGCAGTTTTCGAGATACGCAGTATTTT
TRBV5-6	TRBJ2-3	13	.	.	CASRSGITDTQYF	TGTGCCAGCAGGTCAGGGATCACAGATACGCAGTATTTT
TRBV27	TRBJ1-3	15	.	.	CASSSQGIAGNTIYF	TGTGCCAGCAGCTCCCAGGGGATTGCTGGAAACACCATATATTTT
TRBV18	TRBJ2-7	15	.	TRBD1	CASSPPGTGSYEQYF	TGTGCCAGCTCACCACCTGGGACAGGGTCCTACGAGCAGTACTTC
TRBV28	TRBJ2-5	14	.	.	CASSLLAAQETQYF	TGTGCCAGCAGTCTGCTGGCGGCGCAAGAGACCCAGTACTTC
TRBV4-1	TRBJ1-2	14	.	.	CASSQDQGIYGYTF	TGCGCCAGCAGCCAAGATCAGGGGATCTATGGCTACACCTTC
TRBV5-4	TRBJ1-4	16	.	.	CASSLGSGTHNEKLFF	TGTGCCAGCAGCTTGGGTAGCGGGACACACAATGAAAAACTGTTTTTT
TRBV5-6	TRBJ2-4	16	few	.	CASSLAGQTAKNIQYF	TGTGCCAGCAGCTTGGCGGGACAAACGGCCAAAAACATTCAGTACTTC
TRBV18	TRBJ1-3	14	.	.	CASSPLGRGNTIYF	TGTGCCAGCTCACCGTTGGGGCGAGGAAACACCATATATTTT
TRBV30	TRBJ1-6	14	.	TRBD1	CAWKRGTGNSPLHF	TGTGCCTGGAAGAGAGGGACAGGGAATTCACCCCTCCACTTT
TRBV6-6	TRBJ1-2	15	.	TRBD1	CASFRQGVANYGYTF	TGTGCCAGCTTTAGGCAGGGGGTAGCTAACTATGGCTACACCTTC
TRBV7-8	TRBJ2-5	14	.	TRBD2	CASSSRTSLETQYF	TGTGCCAGCAGCTCAAGGACTAGCCTGGAGACCCAGTACTTC
TRBV19	TRBJ2-1	15	.	TRBD2	CASQFSGGSSYEQFF	TGTGCCAGCCAGTTTAGCGGGGGGTCGTCGTATGAGCAGTTCTTC
TRBV10-3	TRBJ2-1	15	.	TRBD2	CAISEGGSSYNEQFF	TGTGCCATCAGTGAGGGCGGGAGCTCCTACAATGAGCAGTTCTTC
TRBV19	TRBJ1-2	12	.	TRBD1	CASSIRQGGYTF	TGTGCCAGTAGTATACGACAGGGCGGCTACACCTTC
TRBV5-1	TRBJ2-6	14	.	.	CASSLQPGANVLTF	TGCGCCAGCAGCCTACAGCCTGGGGCCAACGTCCTGACTTTC
TRBV7-9	TRBJ1-5	13	many	.	CASSLVSSQPQHF	TGTGCCAGCAGCTTAGTTTCCAGTCAGCCCCAGCATTTT
TRBV5-6	TRBJ2-3	15	.	TRBD1	CASSLYRGRADTQYF	TGTGCCAGCAGCTTGTACAGGGGGCGGGCAGATACGCAGTATTTT
TRBV10-3	TRBJ2-3	15	few	TRBD1	CAISEGQGAADTQYF	TGTGCCATCAGTGAGGGACAGGGAGCGGCAGATACGCAGTATTTT
TRBV6-6	TRBJ2-1	15	.	TRBD2	CASSYSEREGPEQFF	TGTGCCAGCAGTTACTCGGAGCGGGAGGGCCCTGAGCAGTTCTTC
TRBV28	TRBJ2-7	14	.	.	CASRLPTSSYEQYF	TGTGCCAGCCGACTGCCCACCAGCTCCTACGAGCAGTACTTC
TRBV6-5	TRBJ1-5	13	few	TRBD1	CASNRQGEQPQHF	TGTGCCAGCAACCGACAGGGGGAGCAGCCCCAGCATTTT
TRBV7-2	TRBJ2-7	15	.	TRBD1	CASKGTGQGMYEQYF	TGTGCCAGCAAGGGTACCGGACAGGGGATGTACGAGCAGTACTTC
TRBV9	TRBJ1-5	14	.	TRBD1	CASSAGQGRQPQHF	TGTGCCAGCAGCGCGGGACAGGGCCGACAGCCCCAGCATTTT
TRBV7-6	TRBJ2-1	15	.	TRBD2	CASSLGGRSYNEQFF	TGTGCCAGCAGCTTGGGAGGGAGGTCCTACAATGAGCAGTTCTTC
TRBV14	TRBJ2-7	14	.	.	CASSEGRGGYEQYF	TGTGCCAGCAGTGAGGGGAGAGGGGGATACGAGCAGTACTTC
TRBV19	TRBJ2-7	15	.	.	CASRRESVGSYEQYF	TGTGCCAGTAGGCGGGAATCGGTGGGCTCCTACGAGCAGTACTTC
TRBV13	TRBJ2-1	15	few	TRBD2	CASSLALAGGREQFF	TGTGCCAGCAGCCTTGCTTTAGCGGGGGGGCGGGAGCAGTTCTTC
TRBV28	TRBJ1-6	14	once	.	CASSLRRPGSPLHF	TGTGCCAGCAGTTTGAGGCGGCCCGGGTCACCCCTCCACTTT
TRBV11-2	TRBJ2-1	19	.	TRBD2	CASSLGSGARISSYNEQFF	TGTGCCAGCAGCTTAGGTAGCGGGGCGCGCATTAGCTCCTACAATGAGCAGTTCTTC
TRBV14	TRBJ1-2	13	.	.	CASSQDVVYGYTF	TGTGCCAGCAGCCAAGACGTTGTCTATGGCTACACCTTC
TRBV4-1	TRBJ2-5	15	.	TRBD2	CASSLTSGVKETQYF	TGCGCCAGCAGCCTGACTAGCGGGGTGAAAGAGACCCAGTACTTC
TRBV9	TRBJ2-1	18	.	.	CASSVGELASEIYNEQFF	TGTGCCAGCAGCGTAGGGGAGTTGGCTAGCGAAATTTACAATGAGCAGTTCTTC
TRBV28	TRBJ1-1	17	.	.	CASSSPALQGTNTEAFF	TGTGCCAGCAGTTCTCCCGCCCTCCAGGGGACGAACACTGAAGCTTTCTTT
TRBV27	TRBJ2-3	15	once	.	CATDNVEGGADTQYF	TGTGCCACCGATAATGTGGAGGGCGGTGCAGATACGCAGTATTTT